These T cell receptor beta chains were read from a single sample in a study of blood T cell repertoires in COVID-19. Generated by immunoSEQ multiplex PCR, the TCRdb table keeps only in-frame clones and is missing some. The top ten clones hold under 0.7% of a sample with around 170,000 clones, around 86% of them seen once. The sample taken for sequencing was peripheral blood. These receptor sequences come from a man aged 55 to 70 with COVID-19, enrolled during active disease. Each CDR3 is given without its conserved first and last residue. Each record gives: J gene, V gene, CDR3 protein.

>TRBJ1-2|TRBV18
ASSPYMDGYT
>TRBJ2-3|TRBV18
ASSPRATGVASTDTQY
>TRBJ1-1|TRBV7-9
ASSLAYRVVDTEAF
>TRBJ2-1|TRBV7-2
ASSLNRGYSYNEQF
>TRBJ2-1|TRBV7-2
ASSLLGQGHNEQF
>TRBJ2-7|TRBV19
ASSIGQSYEQY
>TRBJ1-1|TRBV14
ASSRPGTATAGAF
>TRBJ1-1|TRBV20-1
SASYLGTGGTEAF
>TRBJ1-2|TRBV18
ASSLTLPTGGNGYT
>TRBJ2-5|TRBV24-1
ATSDTRQGGGETQY
>TRBJ2-2|TRBV6-4
ASSEQGANTGELF
>TRBJ2-6|TRBV28
ASRPPGGAGANVLT
>TRBJ1-2|TRBV7-2
ASSLNTDYGYT
>TRBJ2-2|TRBV9
ASSVVSTWGELF
>TRBJ1-2|TRBV3-1/TRBV3-2
ASSQQTTGYSGYT
>TRBJ1-1|TRBV25-1
ASSEGHKNTEAF
>TRBJ1-5|TRBV20-1
SASPFDQPQH
>TRBJ1-3|TRBV5-8
ASSSVYRGRPGNTIY
>TRBJ1-1|TRBV16
ASSRQGGNTEAF
>TRBJ2-6|TRBV6-4
ASRQTVGANVLT
>TRBJ1-6|TRBV11-2
ASTTGVDSPLH
>TRBJ2-7|TRBV21-1
ASSFRQERLYEQY
>TRBJ1-5|TRBV12-3/TRBV12-4
ASSLEGRAQH
>TRBJ2-1|TRBV18
ASSTGLAGANNEQF
>TRBJ2-1|TRBV18
ASSRYDLAGGGNEQF
>TRBJ1-2|TRBV6-1
ASSESTGQGLYGYT
>TRBJ2-7|TRBV24-1
ATSDPTASYEQY
>TRBJ2-2|TRBV7-3
ASRTTGTSGHGELF
>TRBJ2-2|TRBV28
ASLPGTGPGELF
>TRBJ1-4|TRBV5-1
ASSADGETNEKLF
>TRBJ1-4|TRBV19
ASRNTGQGHEKLF
>TRBJ1-1|TRBV3-1/TRBV3-2
ASSRGGFSAF
>TRBJ2-3|TRBV10-3
AISEVVGANTDTQY
>TRBJ2-7|TRBV7-8
ASSLTGGVGSEQY
>TRBJ1-1|TRBV12-3/TRBV12-4
ASSLREGTEAF
>TRBJ2-2|TRBV6-6
ASSYSDNANTGELF
>TRBJ2-1|TRBV7-2
ASRGSSYNEQF
>TRBJ2-1|TRBV27
ASSPKLLLGATSNEQF
>TRBJ2-3|TRBV7-9
ASRLLAGEGDTQY
>TRBJ2-1|TRBV18
ASSPVLQGTYNEQF
>TRBJ2-7|TRBV24-1
ATSDPIAKEQY
>TRBJ1-2|TRBV6-1
ASSDRKRGYGYT
>TRBJ1-4|TRBV11-2
ASRLGTEDEKLF
>TRBJ2-5|TRBV23-1
ASSQRTGGQETQY
>TRBJ2-1|TRBV3-1/TRBV3-2
ASSQDRTGGHNEQF
>TRBJ1-5|TRBV6-1
ASSETLRQGASQPQH
>TRBJ2-3|TRBV24-1
ATSDLRTGGLSDTQY
>TRBJ2-7|TRBV28
ASSRTGPYEQY
>TRBJ2-7|TRBV29-1
SATTLPYEQY
>TRBJ2-1|TRBV10-3
AISGAGRGYEQF
>TRBJ2-1|TRBV6-5
ASSHKAGVNEQF
>TRBJ1-2|TRBV7-2
ASSPQQGVYGYT
>TRBJ1-6|TRBV5-1
ASSPTPGGLVGVSSYNSPLH
>TRBJ1-6|TRBV19
ASSPTDRDSSPLH
>TRBJ2-1|TRBV30
AWGGQPESNNEQF
>TRBJ1-2|TRBV7-2
ASSLVVGGTTPINYGYT
>TRBJ1-1|TRBV21-1
ASSKLSGQFSDTEAF